This T cell receptor beta chain was sequenced during a study of T cell repertoires in cytomegalovirus infection. Turning to the study itself: TCR beta signatures that were public indicated CMV infection and matching HLA type.

TCRdb fed the reads into MiXCR, producing one record per CDR3 protein. The data hold 500,000 or so distinct CDR3 sequences, with more than 15% observed a single time. Trimming pared 0 bases from V and 4 bases from J, leaving 5 bases between. CDR3 length: 13 residues. CDR1 is SGHNT and CDR2 is YENEEA in the germline V gene. The sequence came from a human donor in good health (CMV status not recorded). Some clones in this sample may be carry-over from other donors' samples. The chain has TRBV11-3 and TRBJ2-3; no definite D call. Sequencing input: CD8+ T cells from PBMCs. For the CDR3, the DNA is TGTGCCAGCAGCTTAGATCAAGCAGATACGCAGTATTTT. This sequence encodes CASSLDQADTQYF.